This T cell receptor beta chain is drawn from a study of blood T cell repertoires in COVID-19. The V gene's germline CDR1 is SQVTM and CDR2 ANQGSEA. Trimming at V came to 3 bases and at J to 4 bases, leaving 14 bases not matched to a gene. This CDR3 spans 17 amino acids. Measured with immunoSEQ multiplex PCR; TCRdb has only the in-frame clones, and not every one. The sample lists about 100,000 clones, 88% occurring once. The sample was peripheral blood. This TCR was sampled from a human donor in a cohort sampled during active COVID-19. The chain recombines TRBV29-1 with TRBJ2-1; TRBD2 agrees at 8 bases. CDR3 sequence reads: CSVDGRRGGKIYNEQFF. The CDR3 nucleotides are TGCAGCGTTGACGGCAGACGGGGGGGAAAGATATACAATGAGCAGTTCTTC.